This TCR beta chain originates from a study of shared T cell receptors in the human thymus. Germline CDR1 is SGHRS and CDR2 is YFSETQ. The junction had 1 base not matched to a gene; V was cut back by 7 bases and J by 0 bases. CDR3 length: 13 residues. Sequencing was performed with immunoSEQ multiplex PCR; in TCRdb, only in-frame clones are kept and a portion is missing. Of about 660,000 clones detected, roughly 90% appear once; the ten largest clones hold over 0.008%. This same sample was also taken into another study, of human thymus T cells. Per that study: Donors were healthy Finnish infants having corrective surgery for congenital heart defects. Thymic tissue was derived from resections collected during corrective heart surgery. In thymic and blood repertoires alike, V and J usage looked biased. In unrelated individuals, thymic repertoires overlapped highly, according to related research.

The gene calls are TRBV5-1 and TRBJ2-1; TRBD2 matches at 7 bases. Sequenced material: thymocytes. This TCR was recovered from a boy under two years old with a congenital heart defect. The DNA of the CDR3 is TGCGCCAGCGGCGGGGGCTCCTACAATGAGCAGTTCTTC. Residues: CASGGGSYNEQFF.